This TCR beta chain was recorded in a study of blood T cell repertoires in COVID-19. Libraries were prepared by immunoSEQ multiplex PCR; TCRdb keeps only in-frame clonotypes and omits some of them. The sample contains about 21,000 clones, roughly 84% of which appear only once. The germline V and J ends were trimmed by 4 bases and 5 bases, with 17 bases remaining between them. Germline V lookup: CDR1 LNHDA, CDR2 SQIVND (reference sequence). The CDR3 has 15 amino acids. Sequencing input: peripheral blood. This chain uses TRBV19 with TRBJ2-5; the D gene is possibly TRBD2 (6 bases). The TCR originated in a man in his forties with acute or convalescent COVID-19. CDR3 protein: CASSNSASEWETQYF. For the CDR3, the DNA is TGTGCCAGTAGTAATTCGGCTAGCGAATGGGAGACCCAGTACTTC. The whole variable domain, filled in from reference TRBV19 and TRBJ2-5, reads DGGITQSPKYLFRKEGQNVTLSCEQNLNHDAMYWYRQDPGQGLRLIYYSQIVNDFQKGDIAEGYSVSREKKESFPLTVTSAQKNPTAFYLCASSNSASEWETQYFGPGTRLLVL.